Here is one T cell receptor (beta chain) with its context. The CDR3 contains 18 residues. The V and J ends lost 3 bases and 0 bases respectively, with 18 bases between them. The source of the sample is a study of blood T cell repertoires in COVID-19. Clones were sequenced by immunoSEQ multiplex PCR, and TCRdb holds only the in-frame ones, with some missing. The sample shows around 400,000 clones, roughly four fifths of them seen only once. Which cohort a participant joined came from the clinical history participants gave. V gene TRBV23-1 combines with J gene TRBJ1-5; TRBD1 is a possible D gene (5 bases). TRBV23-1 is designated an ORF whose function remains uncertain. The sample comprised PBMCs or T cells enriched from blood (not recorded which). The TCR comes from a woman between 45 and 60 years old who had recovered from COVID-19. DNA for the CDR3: TGCGCCAGCAGTCACAACATGGGGGGGGTTAATAGCAATCAGCCCCAGCATTTT. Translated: CASSHNMGGVNSNQPQHF.